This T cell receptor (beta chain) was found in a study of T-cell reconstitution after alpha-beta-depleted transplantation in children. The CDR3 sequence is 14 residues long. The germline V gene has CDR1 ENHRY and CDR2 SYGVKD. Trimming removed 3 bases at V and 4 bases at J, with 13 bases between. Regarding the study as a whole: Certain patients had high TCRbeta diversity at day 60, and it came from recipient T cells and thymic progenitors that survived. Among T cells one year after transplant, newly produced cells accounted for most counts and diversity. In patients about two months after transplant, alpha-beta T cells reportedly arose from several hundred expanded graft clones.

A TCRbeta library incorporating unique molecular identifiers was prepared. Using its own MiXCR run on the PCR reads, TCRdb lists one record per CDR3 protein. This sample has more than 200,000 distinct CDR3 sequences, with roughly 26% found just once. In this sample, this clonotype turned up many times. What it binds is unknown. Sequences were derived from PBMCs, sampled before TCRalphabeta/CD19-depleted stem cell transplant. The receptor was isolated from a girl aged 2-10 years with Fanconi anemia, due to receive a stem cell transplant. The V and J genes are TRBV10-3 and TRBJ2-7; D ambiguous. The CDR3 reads CAISDTPHEYEQYF. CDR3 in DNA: TGTGCCATCAGTGATACTCCCCATGAGTACGAGCAGTACTTC.